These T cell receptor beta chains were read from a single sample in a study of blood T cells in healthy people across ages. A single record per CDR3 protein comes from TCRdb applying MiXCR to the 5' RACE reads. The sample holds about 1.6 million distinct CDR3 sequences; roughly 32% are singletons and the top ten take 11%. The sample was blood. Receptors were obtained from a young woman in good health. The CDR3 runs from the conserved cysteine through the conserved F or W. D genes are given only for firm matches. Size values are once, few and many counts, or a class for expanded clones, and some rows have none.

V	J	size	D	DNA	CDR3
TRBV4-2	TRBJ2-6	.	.	TGTGCCAGCAGCCCAGGTTTCGAGGGGGGCTTGTCTGGGGCCAACGTCCTGACTTTC	CASSPGFEGGLSGANVLTF
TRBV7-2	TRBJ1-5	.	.	TGTGCCAGCAGCCCGACACATAGCAATCAGCCCCAGCATTTT	CASSPTHSNQPQHF
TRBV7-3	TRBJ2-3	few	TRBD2	TGTGCCAGCAGCTTAACGTTAAGCGGGGGCACAGATACGCAGTATTTT	CASSLTLSGGTDTQYF
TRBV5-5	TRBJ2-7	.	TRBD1	TGTGCCAGCAGCTTACTCGGACAGGGGACCGAGCAGTACTTC	CASSLLGQGTEQYF
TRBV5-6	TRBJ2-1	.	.	TGTGCCAGCGGACGGACGCTTAATGAGCAGTTCTTC	CASGRTLNEQFF
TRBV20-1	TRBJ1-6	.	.	TGCAGTGCTAGCCCCATGTCGGGGAAGGAAAATTCACCCCTCCACTTT	CSASPMSGKENSPLHF
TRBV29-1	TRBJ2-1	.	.	TGCAGCGTAGGACGCGACAGTAGGACCTACAATGAGCAGTTCTTC	CSVGRDSRTYNEQFF
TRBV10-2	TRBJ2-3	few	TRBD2	TGCGCCAGCAGTGTAGGACTAGCGGGAGCGAGGACAGATACGCAGTATTTT	CASSVGLAGARTDTQYF
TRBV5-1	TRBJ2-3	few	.	TGCGCCAGCAGCTTTCTCTCGAGCACAGATACGCAGTATTTT	CASSFLSSTDTQYF
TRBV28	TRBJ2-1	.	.	TGTGCCAGCACCTCAGGTAGCCCCGGGGGTGAGCAGTTCTTC	CASTSGSPGGEQFF
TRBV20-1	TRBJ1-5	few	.	TGCAGTGCTAGACCTTCGGCCAGCTTCTATCAGCCCCAGCATTTT	CSARPSASFYQPQHF
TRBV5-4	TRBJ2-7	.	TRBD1	TGTGCCAGCCGTGAAGACAGGGTAAAATCCTACGAGCAGTACTTC	CASREDRVKSYEQYF
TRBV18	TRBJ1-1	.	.	TGTGCCAGCTCACCCGGGATTGAGCCGAACACTGAAGCTTTCTTT	CASSPGIEPNTEAFF
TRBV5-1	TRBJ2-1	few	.	TGCGCCAGCAGCATAACTAGTCCAAATGAGCAGTTCTTC	CASSITSPNEQFF
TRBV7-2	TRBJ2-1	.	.	TGTGCCAGCAGCTTAGGTGGAACCGCCTCCTACAATGAGCAGTTCTTC	CASSLGGTASYNEQFF
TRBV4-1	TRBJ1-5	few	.	TGCGCCAGCAGCCAAGAATTTGCTCAGCCCCAGCATTTT	CASSQEFAQPQHF
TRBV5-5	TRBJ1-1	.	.	TGTGCCAGCAGCTTGGGGGCGGGGGACCAATCAAGAAACGACTATGAAGCTTTCTTT	CASSLGAGDQSRNDYEAFF
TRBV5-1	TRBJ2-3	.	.	TGCGCCAGCAGCACCTGGCTTTTGGGCACCTATAGCACAGATACGCAGTATTTT	CASSTWLLGTYSTDTQYF
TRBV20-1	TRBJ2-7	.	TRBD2	TGCAGTGCTAGAGATATTAGACTAGCGGGAGACCGCGAGCAGTACTTC	CSARDIRLAGDREQYF
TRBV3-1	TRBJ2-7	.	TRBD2	TGTGCCAGCAGCCACTCCGGACTAGAGGGAGGCGAGCAGTACTTC	CASSHSGLEGGEQYF
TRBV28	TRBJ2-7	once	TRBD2	TGTGCCAGCAGTTGGCTAGCGGGAGTAGGCGAGCAGTACTTC	CASSWLAGVGEQYF
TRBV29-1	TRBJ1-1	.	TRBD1	TGCAGCGTTGCTACAGGGGGTGAAGCTTTCTTT	CSVATGGEAFF
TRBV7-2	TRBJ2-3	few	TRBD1	TGTGCCAGCAGCTGGGACAGGGGACGAGATACGCAGTATTTT	CASSWDRGRDTQYF
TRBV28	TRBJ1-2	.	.	TGTGCCAGCAGTTGGACGGAGGCTAACTATGGCCACACCTTC	CASSWTEANYGHTF
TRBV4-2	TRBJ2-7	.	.	TGTGCCAGCAGCCAAGATCGGCAGGCATACTCCGAGCAGTACTTC	CASSQDRQAYSEQYF
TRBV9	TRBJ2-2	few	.	TGTGCCAGCAGCCCAATGGAGCGGGTAGGGACCGGGGAGCTGTTTTTT	CASSPMERVGTGELFF
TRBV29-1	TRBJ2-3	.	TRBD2	TGCAGCGTTGGGACTAGCGGGGGCCCAGATACGCGGTATTTT	CSVGTSGGPDTRYF
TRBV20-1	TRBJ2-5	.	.	TGCAGTGCTGAAGAGCGGCCGAGGTACCGACGAGTGCAGTACTTC	CSAEERPRYRRVQYF
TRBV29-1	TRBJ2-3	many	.	TGCAGCGTGACACCTAGCACAGATACGCAGTATTTT	CSVTPSTDTQYF
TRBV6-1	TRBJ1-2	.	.	TGTGCCAGCAGTCTCGGGGACGATCCTGCGAGTGGCTACACCTTC	CASSLGDDPASGYTF
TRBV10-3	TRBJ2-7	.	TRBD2	TGTGCCATCAGTGCATCATCAGCGGGATCCGAGCAGTACTTC	CAISASSAGSEQYF
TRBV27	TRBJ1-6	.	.	TGTGCCAGCAGTTTTGCTAATTTGCCCCTCCACTTT	CASSFANLPLHF
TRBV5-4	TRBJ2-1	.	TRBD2	TGTGCCAGCAGCGTGACTAGCGGGGATTACAGATCCTACAATGAGCAGTTCTTC	CASSVTSGDYRSYNEQFF